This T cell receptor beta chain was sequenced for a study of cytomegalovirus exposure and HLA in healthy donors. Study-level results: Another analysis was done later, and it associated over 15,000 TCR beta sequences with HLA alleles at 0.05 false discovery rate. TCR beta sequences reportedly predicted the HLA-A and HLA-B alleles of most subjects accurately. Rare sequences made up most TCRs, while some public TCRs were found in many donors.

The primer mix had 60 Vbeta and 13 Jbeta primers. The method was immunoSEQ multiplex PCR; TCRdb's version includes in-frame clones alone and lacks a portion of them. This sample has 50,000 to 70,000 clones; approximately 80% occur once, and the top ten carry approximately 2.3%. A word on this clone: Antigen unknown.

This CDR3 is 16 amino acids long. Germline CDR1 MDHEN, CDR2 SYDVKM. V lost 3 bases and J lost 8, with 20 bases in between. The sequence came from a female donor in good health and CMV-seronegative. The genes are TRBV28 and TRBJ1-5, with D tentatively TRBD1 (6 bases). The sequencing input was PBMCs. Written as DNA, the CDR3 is TGTGCCAGCAGTTTGCCGTTGGGGGGGGCATTTAAGCCCCAGCATTTT. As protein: CASSLPLGGAFKPQHF.